This T cell receptor (beta chain) originates from a study of blood T cell repertoires in COVID-19. Study overall: Both acute and convalescent COVID-19 samples were obtained from the United States, Italy and Spain. In each case, the material was cDNA or gDNA derived from T cells, B-cell-depleted T cells, or PBMCs.

In the authors' methods: Quantification of nucleated cells was approximated via reference gene primer amplification. The assay was immunoSEQ multiplex PCR, and TCRdb's table has in-frame clones only and misses some. That table furnishes V, J and clone size, whereas the DNA furnished D and trimming. The sample yields roughly 330,000 clones, roughly 82% seen once. Germline CDR1 and CDR2: MNHEY and SVGEGT. Trimming took 6 bases from V and 0 from J, leaving 6 bases between them. This CDR3 has 12 residues. This clone has only a few counts. The TCR originated in a woman between 50 and 59 years old with acute or convalescent COVID-19. The source material was peripheral blood. The chain employs TRBV6-2 or TRBV6-3 and TRBJ2-7; D is undetermined. The CDR3 spells CASSPVSYEQYF. The CDR3 DNA reads TGTGCCAGCAGCCCCGTCTCCTACGAGCAGTACTTC.